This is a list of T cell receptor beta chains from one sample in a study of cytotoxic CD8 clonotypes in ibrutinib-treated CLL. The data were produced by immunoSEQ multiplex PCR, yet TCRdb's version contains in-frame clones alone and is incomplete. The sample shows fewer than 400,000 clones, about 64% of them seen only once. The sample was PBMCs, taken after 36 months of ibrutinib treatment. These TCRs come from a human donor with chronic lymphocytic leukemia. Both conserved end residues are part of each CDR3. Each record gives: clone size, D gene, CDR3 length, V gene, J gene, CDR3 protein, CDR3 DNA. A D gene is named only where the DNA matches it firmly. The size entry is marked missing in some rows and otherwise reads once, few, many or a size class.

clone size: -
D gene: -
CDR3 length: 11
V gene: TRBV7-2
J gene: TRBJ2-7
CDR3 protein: CASSLSYEQYF
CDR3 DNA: TGTGCCAGCAGCCTCTCCTACGAGCAGTACTTC

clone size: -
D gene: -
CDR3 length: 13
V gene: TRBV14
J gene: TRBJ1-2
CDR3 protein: CASSQVSNYGYTF
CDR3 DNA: TGTGCCAGCAGCCAAGTCAGTAACTATGGCTACACCTTC

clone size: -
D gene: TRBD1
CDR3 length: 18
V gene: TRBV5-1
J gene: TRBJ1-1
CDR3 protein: CASSFARPSGTGGTEAFF
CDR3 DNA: TGCGCCAGCAGCTTTGCGAGACCTTCCGGGACAGGGGGCACTGAAGCTTTCTTT

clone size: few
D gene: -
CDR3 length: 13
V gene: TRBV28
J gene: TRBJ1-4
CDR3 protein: CATQQGSDEKLFF
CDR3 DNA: TGTGCCACCCAACAGGGCTCGGATGAAAAACTGTTTTTT

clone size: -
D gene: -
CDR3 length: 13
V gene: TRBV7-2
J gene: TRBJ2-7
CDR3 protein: CASSLGGTNEQYF
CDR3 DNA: TGTGCCAGCAGCTTAGGGGGGACGAACGAGCAGTACTTC

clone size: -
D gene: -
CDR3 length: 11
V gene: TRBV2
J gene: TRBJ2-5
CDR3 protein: CASSFGGTQYF
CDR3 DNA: TGTGCCAGCAGTTTCGGGGGGACCCAGTACTTC

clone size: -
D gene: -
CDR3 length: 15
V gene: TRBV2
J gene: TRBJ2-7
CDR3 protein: CASSEHRRYSYEQYF
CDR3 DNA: TGTGCCAGCAGTGAACACAGGCGGTACTCCTACGAGCAGTACTTC

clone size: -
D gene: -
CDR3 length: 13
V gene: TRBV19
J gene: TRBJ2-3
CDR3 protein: CASSIVGLGPQYF
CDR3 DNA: TGTGCCAGTAGTATCGTCGGCCTTGGACCCCAGTATTTT

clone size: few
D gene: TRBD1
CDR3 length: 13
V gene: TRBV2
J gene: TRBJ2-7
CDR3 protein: CAMEGQGSREQYF
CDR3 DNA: TGTGCCATGGAGGGACAGGGTTCCCGCGAGCAGTACTTC

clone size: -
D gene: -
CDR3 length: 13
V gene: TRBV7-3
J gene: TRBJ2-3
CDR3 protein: CASSEGSTDTQYF
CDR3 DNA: TGTGCCAGCAGCGAAGGGTCCACAGATACGCAGTATTTT

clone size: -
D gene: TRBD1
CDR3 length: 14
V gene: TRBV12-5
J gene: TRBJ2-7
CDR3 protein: CASGRGTGWYEQYF
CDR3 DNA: TGTGCTAGTGGTAGGGGGACAGGGTGGTACGAGCAGTACTTC

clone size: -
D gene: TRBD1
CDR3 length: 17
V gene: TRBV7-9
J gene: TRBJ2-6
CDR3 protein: CASSTAGTGSGANVLTF
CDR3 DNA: TGTGCCAGCAGTACCGCCGGGACAGGGTCTGGGGCCAACGTCCTGACTTTC